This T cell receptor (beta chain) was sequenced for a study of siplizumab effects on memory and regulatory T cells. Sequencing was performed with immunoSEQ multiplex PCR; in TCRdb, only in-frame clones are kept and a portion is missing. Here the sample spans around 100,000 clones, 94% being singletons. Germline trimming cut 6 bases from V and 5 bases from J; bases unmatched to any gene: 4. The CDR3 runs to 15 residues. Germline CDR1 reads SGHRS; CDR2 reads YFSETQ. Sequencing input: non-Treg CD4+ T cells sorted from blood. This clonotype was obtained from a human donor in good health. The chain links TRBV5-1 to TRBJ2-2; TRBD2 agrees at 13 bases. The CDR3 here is CASTTSGRFTGELFF. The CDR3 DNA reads TGCGCCAGCACGACTAGCGGGAGGTTTACCGGGGAGCTGTTTTTT.